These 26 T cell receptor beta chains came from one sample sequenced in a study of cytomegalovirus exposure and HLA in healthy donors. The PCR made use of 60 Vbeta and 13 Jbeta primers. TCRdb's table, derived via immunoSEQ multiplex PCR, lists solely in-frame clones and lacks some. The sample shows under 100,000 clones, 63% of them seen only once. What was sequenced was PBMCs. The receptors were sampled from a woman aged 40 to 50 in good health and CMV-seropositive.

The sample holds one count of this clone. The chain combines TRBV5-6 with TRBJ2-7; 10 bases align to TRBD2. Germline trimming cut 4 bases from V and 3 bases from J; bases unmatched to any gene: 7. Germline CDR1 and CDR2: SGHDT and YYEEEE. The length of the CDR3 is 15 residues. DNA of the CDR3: TGTGCCAGCAGCGAACGTAGCGGGAGGTTCTACGAGCAGTACTTC. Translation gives CASSERSGRFYEQYF.

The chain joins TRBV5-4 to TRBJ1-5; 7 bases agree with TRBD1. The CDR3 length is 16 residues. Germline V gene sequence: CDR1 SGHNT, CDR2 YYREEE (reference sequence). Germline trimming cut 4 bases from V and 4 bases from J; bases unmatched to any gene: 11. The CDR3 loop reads CASSLTTGAENQPQHF. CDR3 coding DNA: TGTGCCAGCAGCCTTACAACAGGGGCCGAGAATCAGCCCCAGCATTTT.

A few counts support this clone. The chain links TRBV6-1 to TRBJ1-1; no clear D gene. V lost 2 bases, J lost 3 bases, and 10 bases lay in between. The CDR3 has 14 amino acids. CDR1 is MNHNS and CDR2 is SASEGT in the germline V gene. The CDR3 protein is CASSEFGGDTEAFF. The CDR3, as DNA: TGTGCCAGCAGTGAATTTGGAGGAGACACTGAAGCTTTCTTT.

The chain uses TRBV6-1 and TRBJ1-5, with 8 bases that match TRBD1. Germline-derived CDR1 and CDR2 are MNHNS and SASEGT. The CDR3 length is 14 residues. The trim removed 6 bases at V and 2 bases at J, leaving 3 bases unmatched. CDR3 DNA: TGTGCCAGCAGATCAGGGGGCGGCAATCAGCCCCAGCATTTT. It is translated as CASRSGGGNQPQHF.

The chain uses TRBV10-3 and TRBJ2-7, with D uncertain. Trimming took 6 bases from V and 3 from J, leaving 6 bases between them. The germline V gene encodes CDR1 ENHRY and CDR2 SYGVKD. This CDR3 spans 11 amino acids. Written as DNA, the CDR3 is TGTGCCATCAGGTCGCGCTACGAGCAGTACTTC. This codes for CAIRSRYEQYF.

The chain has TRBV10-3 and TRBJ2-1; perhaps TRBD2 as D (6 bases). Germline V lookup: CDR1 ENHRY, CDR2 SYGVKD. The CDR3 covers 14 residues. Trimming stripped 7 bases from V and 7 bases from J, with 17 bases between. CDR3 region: CAINRGELPNEQFF. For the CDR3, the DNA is TGTGCCATCAATCGCGGGGAGCTCCCTAATGAGCAGTTCTTC.

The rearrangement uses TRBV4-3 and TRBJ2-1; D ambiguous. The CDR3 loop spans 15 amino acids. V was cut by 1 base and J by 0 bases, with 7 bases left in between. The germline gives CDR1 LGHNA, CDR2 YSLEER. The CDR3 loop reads CASSQGLSSYNEQFF. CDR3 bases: TGCGCCAGCAGCCAAGGACTCAGCTCCTACAATGAGCAGTTCTTC.

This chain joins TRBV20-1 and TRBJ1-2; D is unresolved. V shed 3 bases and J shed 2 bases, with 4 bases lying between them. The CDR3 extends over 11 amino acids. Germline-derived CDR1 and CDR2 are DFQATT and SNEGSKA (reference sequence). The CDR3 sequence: CSASRNYGYTF. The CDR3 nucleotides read TGCAGTGCTAGTAGAAACTATGGCTACACCTTC.

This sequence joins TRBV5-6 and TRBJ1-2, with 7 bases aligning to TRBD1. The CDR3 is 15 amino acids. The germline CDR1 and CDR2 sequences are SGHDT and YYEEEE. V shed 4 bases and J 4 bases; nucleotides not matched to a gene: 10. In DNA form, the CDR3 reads TGTGCCAGCAGCACGGGTGTGGCAGGGGGCTATGGCTACACCTTC. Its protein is CASSTGVAGGYGYTF.

CDR3 amino acids: CASSLRRDFTDTQYF. As DNA, the CDR3 is TGTGCCAGCAGCTTAAGGAGGGACTTCACAGATACGCAGTATTTT. This sequence joins TRBV7-2 and TRBJ2-3; TRBD2 is a possible D gene (6 bases). Looked up from germline, CDR1 is SGHTA and CDR2 is FQGNSA. V was cut by 2 bases and J by 2 bases, with 11 bases left in between. The CDR3 contains 15 residues.

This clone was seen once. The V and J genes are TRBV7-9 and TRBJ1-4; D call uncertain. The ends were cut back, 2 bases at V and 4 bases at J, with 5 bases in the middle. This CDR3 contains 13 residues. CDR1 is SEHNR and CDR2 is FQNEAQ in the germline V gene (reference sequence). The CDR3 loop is CASSLTDNEKLFF. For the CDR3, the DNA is TGTGCCAGCAGCTTAACAGATAATGAAAAACTGTTTTTT.

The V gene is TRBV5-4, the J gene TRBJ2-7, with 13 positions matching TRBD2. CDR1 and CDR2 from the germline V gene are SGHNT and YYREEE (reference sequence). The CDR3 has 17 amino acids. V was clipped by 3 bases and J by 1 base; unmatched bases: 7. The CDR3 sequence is CASSSGLAGEGSYEQYF. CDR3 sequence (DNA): TGTGCCAGCAGCTCTGGACTAGCGGGAGAAGGGTCCTACGAGCAGTACTTC.

For the CDR3, the DNA is TGCGCCAGCAGTGAGTTTACAGGGGGCGGGAGAAATGAGCAGTTCTTC. Translated, it gives CASSEFTGGGRNEQFF. The J gene is TRBJ2-1, the V gene TRBV10-1; 9 bases are shared with TRBD1. The CDR3 extends over 16 amino acids. CDR1 and CDR2 (germline): WNHNN, SYGVQD (reference sequence). Losses at the gene ends were 1 base for V and 7 bases for J; bases not matched to a gene: 8.

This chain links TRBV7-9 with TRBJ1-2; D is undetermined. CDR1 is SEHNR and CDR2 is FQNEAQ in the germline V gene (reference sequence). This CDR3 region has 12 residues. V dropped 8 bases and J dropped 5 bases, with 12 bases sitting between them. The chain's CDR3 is CASVGGSYGYTF. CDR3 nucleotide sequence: TGTGCCAGCGTGGGCGGGTCGTATGGCTACACCTTC.

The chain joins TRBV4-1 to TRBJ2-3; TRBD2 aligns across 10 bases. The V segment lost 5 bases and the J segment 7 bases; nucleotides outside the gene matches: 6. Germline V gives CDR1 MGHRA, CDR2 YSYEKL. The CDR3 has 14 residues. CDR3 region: CASSKGTSVNTQYF. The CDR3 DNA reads TGCGCCAGCAGCAAAGGGACTAGCGTAAATACGCAGTATTTT.

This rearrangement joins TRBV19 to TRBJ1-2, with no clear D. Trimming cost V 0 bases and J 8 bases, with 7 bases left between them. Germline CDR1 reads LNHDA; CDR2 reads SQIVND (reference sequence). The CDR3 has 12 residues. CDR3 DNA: TGTGCCAGTAGTATAGATATCGGGGGCTACACCTTC. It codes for CASSIDIGGYTF.

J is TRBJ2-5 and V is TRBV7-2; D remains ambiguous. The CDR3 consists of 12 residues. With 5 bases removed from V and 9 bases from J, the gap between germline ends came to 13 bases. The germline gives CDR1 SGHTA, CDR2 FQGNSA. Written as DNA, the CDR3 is TGTGCCAGCAGCCCAGGTTTCGATCCCCAGTACTTC. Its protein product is CASSPGFDPQYF.

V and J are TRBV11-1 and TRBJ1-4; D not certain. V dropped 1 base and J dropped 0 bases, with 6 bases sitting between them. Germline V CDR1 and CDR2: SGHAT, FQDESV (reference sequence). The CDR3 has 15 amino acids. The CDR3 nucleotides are TGTGCCAGCAGCTTAGGACGGGCAACTAATGAAAAACTGTTTTTT. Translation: CASSLGRATNEKLFF.

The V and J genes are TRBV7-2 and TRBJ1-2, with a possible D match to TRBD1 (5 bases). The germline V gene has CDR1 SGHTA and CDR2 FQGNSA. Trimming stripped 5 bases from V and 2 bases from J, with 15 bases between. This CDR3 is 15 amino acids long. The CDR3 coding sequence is TGTGCCAGCAGCGAACCGCGGGGGGGGAACTATGGCTACACCTTC. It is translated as CASSEPRGGNYGYTF.

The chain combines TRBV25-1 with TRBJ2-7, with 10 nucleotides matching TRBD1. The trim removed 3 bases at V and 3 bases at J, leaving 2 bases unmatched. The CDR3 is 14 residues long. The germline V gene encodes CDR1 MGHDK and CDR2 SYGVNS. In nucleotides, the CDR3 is TGTGCCAGCAGTGAGACAGGGGGCGTCTACGAGCAGTACTTC. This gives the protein CASSETGGVYEQYF.

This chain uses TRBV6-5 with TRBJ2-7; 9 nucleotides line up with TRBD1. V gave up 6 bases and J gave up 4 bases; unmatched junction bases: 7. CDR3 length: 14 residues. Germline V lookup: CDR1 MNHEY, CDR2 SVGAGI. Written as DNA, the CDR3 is TGTGCCAGCAGCCCCGGGACAGGGAAGTACGAGCAGTACTTC. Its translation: CASSPGTGKYEQYF.

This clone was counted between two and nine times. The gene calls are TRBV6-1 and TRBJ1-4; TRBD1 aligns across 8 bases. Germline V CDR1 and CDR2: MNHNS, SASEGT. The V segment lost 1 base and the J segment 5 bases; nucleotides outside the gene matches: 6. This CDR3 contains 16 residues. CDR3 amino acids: CASSEGGGQGNEKLFF. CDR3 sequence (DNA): TGTGCCAGCAGTGAAGGAGGAGGACAGGGAAATGAAAAACTGTTTTTT.

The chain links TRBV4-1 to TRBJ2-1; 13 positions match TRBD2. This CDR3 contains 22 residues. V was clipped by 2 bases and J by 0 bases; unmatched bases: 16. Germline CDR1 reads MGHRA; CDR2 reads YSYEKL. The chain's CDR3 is CASSQYHSGTSGTPSSYNEQFF. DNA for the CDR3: TGCGCCAGCAGCCAATACCATTCCGGGACTAGCGGGACACCGAGCTCCTACAATGAGCAGTTCTTC.

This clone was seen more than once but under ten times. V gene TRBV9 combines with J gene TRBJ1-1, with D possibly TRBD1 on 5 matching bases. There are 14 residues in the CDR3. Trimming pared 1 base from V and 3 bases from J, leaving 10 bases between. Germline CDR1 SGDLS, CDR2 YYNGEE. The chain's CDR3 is CASSVRSRDTEAFF. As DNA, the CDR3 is TGTGCCAGCAGCGTAAGGTCCAGGGACACTGAAGCTTTCTTT. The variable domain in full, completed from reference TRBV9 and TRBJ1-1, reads DSGVTQTPKHLITATGQRVTLRCSPRSGDLSVYWYQQSLDQGLQFLIQYYNGEERAKGNILERFSAQQFPDLHSELNLSSLELGDSALYFCASSVRSRDTEAFFGQGTRLTVV.

CDR3 sequence: CASSPQGGEKLFF. CDR3 DNA sequence: TGTGCCAGCAGCCCGCAGGGTGGGGAAAAACTGTTTTTT. The rearrangement links TRBV7-9 to TRBJ1-4; a weak D match, TRBD1 (5 bases). Germline V gene sequence: CDR1 SEHNR, CDR2 FQNEAQ (reference sequence). Trimming left V 5 bases short and J 8 bases short, with 12 bases between. This CDR3 comprises 13 residues.

The CDR3 nucleotides read TGTGCCAGCCTTGGTACGCTAGCGGCGTACGAGCAGTACTTC. Its translation is CASLGTLAAYEQYF. V is TRBV6-1 and J is TRBJ2-7; TRBD2 aligns across 7 bases. V dropped 8 bases and J dropped 4; count of bases not matched to a gene: 11. The CDR3 loop spans 14 amino acids. Germline loops: CDR1 MNHNS, CDR2 SASEGT.